Below are 9 T cell receptor beta chains sequenced from a single sample in a study of response to subunit inactivated influenza vaccine. One entry per CDR3 protein, called by TCRdb with MiXCR from the RT-PCR reads. The repertoire has about 800,000 distinct CDR3 sequences, around 20% of them found once; the top ten carry approximately 10%. The specimen comprised PBMCs from blood, sampled more than 4 days after vaccination. These receptors all come from a middle-aged man who received an inactivated influenza vaccine.

The chain uses TRBV30 and TRBJ2-1; maybe TRBD1 (6 bases). V shed 2 bases and J shed 0 bases, with 8 bases lying between them. Germline assignment: CDR1 GTSNPN and CDR2 SVGIG (reference sequence). The CDR3 spans 14 residues. The CDR3 DNA reads as TGTGCCTGGAGTAGAGGGGGCTCCTACAATGAGCAGTTCTTC. Encoded protein: CAWSRGGSYNEQFF.

V and J are TRBV20-1 and TRBJ1-1; TRBD1 matches at 7 bases. The CDR3 contains 17 residues. The trim removed 4 bases at V and 0 bases at J, leaving 14 bases unmatched. From germline, CDR1 is DFQATT and CDR2 SNEGSKA (reference sequence). CDR3: CSAIDSTGWLMNTEAFF. In nucleotides, the CDR3 is TGCAGTGCTATAGATTCGACAGGGTGGCTTATGAACACTGAAGCTTTCTTT.

J is TRBJ2-1 and V is TRBV12-3 or TRBV12-4; 8 bases are a match to TRBD2. V shed 2 bases and J 5 bases; nucleotides not matched to a gene: 5. The CDR3 runs 15 residues. CDR3 bases: TGTGCCAGCAGTTTAAGCGGGGGTTTAAACAATGAGCAGTTCTTC. Translation: CASSLSGGLNNEQFF.

This chain connects TRBV20-1 to TRBJ1-6, with D possibly being TRBD1 (6 bases). The V gene lost 3 bases and the J gene lost 8 bases, with 11 bases spanning the gap. Germline loops: CDR1 DFQATT, CDR2 SNEGSKA (reference sequence). The CDR3 has 13 residues. The CDR3 sequence is CSASPQGYSPLHF. Written as DNA, the CDR3 is TGCAGTGCTAGCCCCCAGGGGTATTCACCCCTCCACTTT.

This chain links TRBV13 with TRBJ2-3; 11 bases map to TRBD2. V shed 4 bases and J 2 bases; nucleotides not matched to a gene: 2. The CDR3 length is 15 residues. Germline CDR1 and CDR2: PRHDT and FYEKMQ (reference sequence). CDR3 nucleotide sequence: TGTGCCAGCAGCTATAGCGGGGGGGACACAGATACGCAGTATTTT. Translating it yields CASSYSGGDTDTQYF.

This clonotype was found a few times. The CDR3 DNA is TGTGCCAGCAGTAGGGGACAGGGGGCGGTTGAGCAGTACTTC. Amino acid sequence: CASSRGQGAVEQYF. This rearrangement joins TRBV25-1 to TRBJ2-7, with 12 bases identical to TRBD1. Germline CDR1 and CDR2: MGHDK and SYGVNS. Trimming took 5 bases from V and 7 from J; bases not matched to a gene: 6. The CDR3 consists of 14 residues.

CDR3 region: CASSLAVLTGANVLTF. CDR3 sequence (DNA): TGTGCCAGCAGCTTAGCGGTCTTGACTGGGGCCAACGTCCTGACTTTC. The gene calls are TRBV7-2 and TRBJ2-6; D is ambiguous. Looked up from germline, CDR1 is SGHTA and CDR2 is FQGNSA. The CDR3 is 16 amino acids. Trimming removed 0 bases from V and 2 bases from J, with 8 bases in between. Combining the CDR3 with reference TRBV7-2 and TRBJ2-6 gives the whole variable domain GAGVSQSPSNKVTEKGKDVELRCDPISGHTALYWYRQSLGQGLEFLIYFQGNSAPDKSGLPSDRFSAERTGGSVSTLTIQRTQQEDSAVYLCASSLAVLTGANVLTFGAGSRLTVL.

This clonotype was counted between two and nine times. J is TRBJ2-7 and V is TRBV12-3 or TRBV12-4; D might be TRBD1 (5 bases). The CDR3 runs 14 residues. The germline V and J ends were trimmed by 3 bases and 0 bases, with 9 bases remaining between them. DNA for the CDR3: TGTGCCAGCAGTTTCGCAGGGAACTCCTACGAGCAGTACTTC. Translation: CASSFAGNSYEQYF.

This chain uses TRBV27 with TRBJ2-1; the D is unclear. Germline lookup yields CDR1 MNHEY and CDR2 SMNVEV (reference sequence). Trimming removed 5 bases at V and 7 bases at J, with 6 bases between. This CDR3 contains 11 residues. This CDR3 reads CASSARNEQFF. The CDR3 coding sequence is TGTGCCAGCAGTGCGCGGAATGAGCAGTTCTTC.